The TCR beta chain described here comes from a study of siplizumab effects on memory and regulatory T cells. As for this clone: Its antigen is undetermined.

Study-level points and caveats: On average, about 72% of mappable alloreactive CD4+ clones were Treg-derived under siplizumab, against about 30% in controls. Apparently key alloresponse contributors, naive T cells also seemed more diverse than memory cells. Most alloreactive clones went unmapped to unstimulated subsets; only a minor fraction mapped.

V lost 8 bases to trimming and J lost 6 bases, with 14 bases between them. Per germline, CDR1 MGHDK and CDR2 SYGVNS. The CDR3 has 14 amino acids. Assayed TCR templates numbered roughly 93,000 for each sample. Assay used: immunoSEQ multiplex PCR; TCRdb lists only in-frame clones, some missing. The sample lists 75,000 to 95,000 clones, 80% to 90% occurring once. Sequencing was done on a sample of CD4+ T cells sorted from blood. V and J are TRBV25-1 and TRBJ1-6, with D possibly being TRBD1 (5 bases). This clonotype was obtained from a human donor in good health. CDR3 in amino acids: CASSWDVSNSPLHF. The CDR3 region has the DNA TGTGCCAGCTCCTGGGACGTTTCTAATTCACCCCTCCACTTT.